Below, 26 T cell receptor beta chains from the same sample are listed, as sequenced in a study of CD8+ T cells in alopecia areata. Treatment in this sample: oral pan-JAK inhibitor, 5-10 mg twice daily. cDNA serving as the sequencing template came from extracted, reverse transcribed RNA. The protocol was immunoSEQ multiplex PCR, while the TCRdb copy is restricted to in-frame clones and leaves out a portion. Here the sample spans around 290,000 clones, roughly 60% being singletons. Specimen: CD4+ T cells sorted from blood, collected at week 24, from a patient treated with tofacitinib. Receptors originate from a human donor with alopecia areata.

The chain has TRBV29-1 and TRBJ2-1; TRBD1 matches at 9 bases. CDR1 is SQVTM, CDR2 ANQGSEA, per germline. V lost 7 bases to trimming and J lost 8 bases; unmatched junction nucleotides: 15. The CDR3 is 15 amino acids. Written as DNA, the CDR3 is TGCAGCGCCACCCTCGGGACAGGGATTAGGGATGAGCAGTTCTTC. Translated, it gives CSATLGTGIRDEQFF.

The chain couples TRBV29-1 to TRBJ2-2, with TRBD1 identical over 7 bases. The CDR3 loop spans 17 amino acids. Germline V gene lookup returns CDR1 SQVTM and CDR2 ANQGSEA. V shed 1 base, J shed 0 bases, and the junction held 8 bases outside the gene matches. The CDR3 region is CSVEGPRDSPNTGELFF. CDR3 sequence (DNA): TGCAGCGTTGAAGGGCCACGGGACAGCCCGAACACCGGGGAGCTGTTTTTT.

In its sample, this clone was seen a few times. The rearrangement links TRBV29-1 to TRBJ1-4; 9 bases match TRBD1. With V trimmed by 0 bases and J by 7 bases, 6 bases remained unmatched. The CDR3 runs 15 residues. Germline V gene lookup returns CDR1 SQVTM and CDR2 ANQGSEA. In nucleotides, the CDR3 is TGCAGCGTTGAAGATTGGCGACAGGGGGGTGAAAAACTGTTTTTT. It yields the protein CSVEDWRQGGEKLFF.

The chain recombines TRBV2 with TRBJ2-5; D call uncertain. CDR1 is SNHLY and CDR2 is FYNNEI in the germline V gene. V shed 6 bases and J shed 4 bases, with 24 bases lying between them. The CDR3 totals 17 residues. This chain's CDR3 is CASSPLPGSRRAETQYF. The DNA of the CDR3 is TGTGCCAGCAGCCCATTACCCGGGTCTCGAAGGGCAGAGACCCAGTACTTC.

The chain couples TRBV30 to TRBJ1-2, with D hard to call. The CDR3 totals 13 residues. Germline CDR1 is GTSNPN and CDR2 is SVGIG (reference sequence). The germline V and J ends were trimmed by 2 bases and 4 bases, with 11 bases remaining between them. CDR3 sequence: CAWSRGSAYGYTF. CDR3 nucleotides: TGTGCCTGGAGTAGAGGCAGTGCCTATGGCTACACCTTC.

V gene TRBV6-1 combines with J gene TRBJ2-5, with D uncertain. This CDR3 contains 12 residues. Trimming removed 3 bases from V and 5 bases from J, with 7 bases in between. Germline V gene sequence: CDR1 MNHNS, CDR2 SASEGT. The CDR3 DNA follows: TGTGCCAGCAGTGAGGAGAGGGAGACCCAGTACTTC. Amino acid sequence: CASSEERETQYF.

The CDR3 DNA follows: TGCGCCAGCAGCTTGAACGCAGGGAACACTGAAGCTTTCTTT. Translation: CASSLNAGNTEAFF. The chain combines TRBV5-1 with TRBJ1-1; unclear D gene. CDR3 length: 14 residues. V gave up 1 base and J gave up 1 base, with 8 bases separating them. In germline, CDR1 is SGHRS, CDR2 YFSETQ.

The genes are TRBV6-1 and TRBJ1-6; D not resolved. Deletions cut 2 bases from V and 7 bases from J, with 15 bases between. The CDR3 is 16 residues long. The V gene's germline CDR1 is MNHNS and CDR2 SASEGT. DNA for the CDR3: TGTGCCAGCAGTGAATATTCGGGAGGAATAAATTCACCCCTCCACTTT. Residues: CASSEYSGGINSPLHF.

The chain employs TRBV18 and TRBJ1-1; D is perhaps TRBD1 (5 bases). Looked up from germline, CDR1 is KGHSH and CDR2 is LQKENI. The CDR3 is made up of 13 amino acids. V was shortened by 4 bases and J by 4 bases, with 10 bases between the two germline ends. The CDR3 sequence: CASSLPGATEAFF. CDR3 nucleotides: TGTGCCAGCTCACTACCTGGGGCCACTGAAGCTTTCTTT.

The V and J genes are TRBV4-2 and TRBJ2-2; possible D gene TRBD1, 5 bases. The CDR3 is 12 residues long. The V gene lost 4 bases and the J gene lost 7 bases, with 7 bases spanning the gap. Germline assignment: CDR1 LGHNA and CDR2 YNFKEQ. CDR3 DNA sequence: TGTGCCAGCAGCCCGCAGGGCGGGGAGCTGTTTTTT. This gives the protein CASSPQGGELFF.

V usage is TRBV6-5 and J usage is TRBJ1-4; maybe TRBD1 (5 bases). CDR1 is MNHEY, CDR2 SVGAGI, per germline. Trimming took 6 bases from V and 6 from J, leaving 8 bases between them. The CDR3 runs 12 residues. The CDR3 nucleotides are TGTGCCAGCAGCCGACAGTATGAAAAACTGTTTTTT. It yields the protein CASSRQYEKLFF.

The chain is built from TRBV13 and TRBJ2-5; TRBD2 aligns across 8 bases. The germline CDR1 and CDR2 sequences are PRHDT and FYEKMQ (reference sequence). The V gene end was trimmed by 5 bases and the J gene end by 4 bases; junction bases not matched to a gene: 9. CDR3 length equals 15 residues. CDR3: CASSQRGRRAETQYF. The CDR3 DNA reads as TGTGCCAGCAGCCAGCGGGGGCGTAGGGCAGAGACCCAGTACTTC.

The CDR3 region has the DNA TGTGCCAGCAGTGAGGGGCAGCCCACAGATACGCAGTATTTT. Amino acids: CASSEGQPTDTQYF. This chain joins TRBV2 and TRBJ2-3; tentatively, D is TRBD1 (5 bases). The CDR3 is 14 residues long. V was clipped by 3 bases and J by 2 bases, with 9 bases between them. Per germline, CDR1 SNHLY and CDR2 FYNNEI.

This chain uses TRBV7-3 with TRBJ1-5; D not resolved. Germline CDR1 is SGHTA and CDR2 is FQGTGA. The CDR3 consists of 14 residues. V lost 3 bases and J lost 0, with 6 bases in between. The CDR3 loop is CASSFAVSNQPQHF. DNA of the CDR3: TGTGCCAGCAGCTTTGCGGTTAGCAATCAGCCCCAGCATTTT.

V gene TRBV28 combines with J gene TRBJ2-7; 9 nucleotides match TRBD2. The ends lost 6 bases at V and 6 bases at J; junction bases unmatched: 9. The CDR3 is made up of 14 amino acids. Germline V gene lookup returns CDR1 MDHEN and CDR2 SYDVKM. This chain's CDR3 is CASRPSGGLLEQYF. For the CDR3, the DNA is TGTGCCAGCAGACCAAGCGGGGGGCTTCTCGAGCAGTACTTC.

The chain is built from TRBV5-6 and TRBJ1-2, with 7 bases fitting TRBD1. V lost 4 bases and J lost 2; bases outside the gene matches: 5. From germline, CDR1 is SGHDT and CDR2 YYEEEE. The CDR3 length is 14 residues. CDR3 loop: CASSVPGQNYGYTF. The CDR3 DNA sequence: TGTGCCAGCAGCGTGCCGGGACAGAACTATGGCTACACCTTC.

The V and J genes are TRBV7-9 and TRBJ1-1, with a possible D match to TRBD1 (5 bases). Looked up from germline, CDR1 is SEHNR and CDR2 is FQNEAQ (reference sequence). Trimming cost V 1 base and J 3 bases, with 21 bases left between them. There are 18 residues in the CDR3. This chain's CDR3 is CASSLEPPADRLHTEAFF. For the CDR3, the DNA is TGTGCCAGCAGCTTAGAACCCCCTGCTGACAGATTGCACACTGAAGCTTTCTTT. The variable domain in full, completed from reference TRBV7-9 and TRBJ1-1, reads DTGVSQNPRHKITKRGQNVTFRCDPISEHNRLYWYRQTLGQGPEFLTYFQNEAQLEKSRLLSDRFSAERPKGSFSTLEIQRTEQGDSAMYLCASSLEPPADRLHTEAFFGQGTRLTVV.

The chain employs TRBV10-3 and TRBJ1-5; perhaps TRBD1 as D (5 bases). The CDR3 runs to 13 residues. The germline CDR1 and CDR2 sequences are ENHRY and SYGVKD. The germline V and J ends were trimmed by 8 bases and 3 bases, with 11 bases remaining between them. CDR3 DNA sequence: TGTGCCATCGGACTGGGGGACAATCAGCCCCAGCATTTT. As protein: CAIGLGDNQPQHF.

This clone came up a few times. The gene calls are TRBV5-1 and TRBJ1-2, with 9 nucleotides matching TRBD1. There are 15 residues in the CDR3. Per the germline V gene, CDR1 is SGHRS and CDR2 is YFSETQ. With V trimmed by 0 bases and J by 6 bases, 6 bases remained unmatched. The CDR3 region is CASSLDGGQGHGYTF. DNA for the CDR3: TGCGCCAGCAGCTTGGACGGGGGACAGGGTCATGGCTACACCTTC.

This clone was observed a handful of times. This chain uses TRBV25-1 with TRBJ1-2; TRBD1 aligns across 7 bases. The V gene's germline CDR1 is MGHDK and CDR2 SYGVNS. V lost 0 bases and J lost 0; bases outside the gene matches: 4. The CDR3 loop spans 16 amino acids. Here the CDR3 DNA reads TGTGCCAGCAGTGAATATCGGGACAGAGCTAACTATGGCTACACCTTC. It translates to CASSEYRDRANYGYTF.

The chain carries TRBV5-1 and TRBJ1-4, with D tentatively TRBD1 (5 bases). Germline-derived CDR1 and CDR2 are SGHRS and YFSETQ. V was shortened by 7 bases and J by 1 base, with 8 bases between the two germline ends. This CDR3 spans 13 amino acids. CDR3 sequence (DNA): TGCGCCAGCGCGAGGGGAACTAATGAAAAACTGTTTTTT. It encodes CASARGTNEKLFF.

The CDR3 region has the DNA TGTGCCTGGAGTGTCGTAACTCATTACTATGGCTACACCTTC. It translates to CAWSVVTHYYGYTF. The chain has TRBV30 and TRBJ1-2; no clear D. The CDR3 is made up of 14 amino acids. Germline CDR1 reads GTSNPN; CDR2 reads SVGIG (reference sequence). Trimming cost V 0 bases and J 3 bases, with 11 bases left between them. The complete variable domain, with remaining parts taken from reference TRBV30 and TRBJ1-2, reads SQTIHQWPATLVQPVGSPLSLECTVEGTSNPNLYWYRQAAGRGLQLLFYSVGIGQISSEVPQNLSASRPQDRQFILSSKKLLLSDSGFYLCAWSVVTHYYGYTFGSGTRLTVV.

The genes are TRBV7-2 and TRBJ2-1, with 8 positions matching TRBD2. CDR1 is SGHTA and CDR2 is FQGNSA in the germline V gene. This CDR3 region has 14 residues. V shed 1 base and J 8 bases; nucleotides not matched to a gene: 4. CDR3: CASSLEPSGYEQFF. The CDR3 region has the DNA TGTGCCAGCAGCTTAGAGCCTAGCGGGTATGAGCAGTTCTTC.

The chain links TRBV28 to TRBJ1-6; no definite D call. CDR3 length: 15 residues. In germline, CDR1 is MDHEN, CDR2 SYDVKM. V was cut by 6 bases and J by 8 bases, with 17 bases left in between. The CDR3 sequence: CASRGSAGVDSPLHF. The CDR3 region has the DNA TGTGCCAGCAGGGGCAGCGCAGGAGTGGATTCACCCCTCCACTTT.

The chain carries TRBV4-2 and TRBJ2-7; tentative D call: TRBD1 (5 bases). Germline V CDR1 and CDR2: LGHNA, YNFKEQ. Trimming pared 1 base from V and 2 bases from J, leaving 12 bases between. This CDR3 has 15 amino acids. CDR3 protein: CASSQVKGRAYEQYF. The CDR3 DNA sequence: TGTGCCAGCAGCCAAGTAAAGGGCAGGGCCTACGAGCAGTACTTC.

In this sample, this clone turned up a few times. The chain links TRBV7-2 to TRBJ1-3, with 8 bases aligning to TRBD1. This CDR3 has 14 amino acids. With 5 bases clipped from V and 4 bases from J, the junction kept 4 bases outside the gene matches. Germline V gives CDR1 SGHTA, CDR2 FQGNSA. This chain's CDR3 is CASSGWTGGNTIYF. The CDR3 DNA reads TGTGCCAGCAGCGGATGGACAGGGGGAAACACCATATATTTT.